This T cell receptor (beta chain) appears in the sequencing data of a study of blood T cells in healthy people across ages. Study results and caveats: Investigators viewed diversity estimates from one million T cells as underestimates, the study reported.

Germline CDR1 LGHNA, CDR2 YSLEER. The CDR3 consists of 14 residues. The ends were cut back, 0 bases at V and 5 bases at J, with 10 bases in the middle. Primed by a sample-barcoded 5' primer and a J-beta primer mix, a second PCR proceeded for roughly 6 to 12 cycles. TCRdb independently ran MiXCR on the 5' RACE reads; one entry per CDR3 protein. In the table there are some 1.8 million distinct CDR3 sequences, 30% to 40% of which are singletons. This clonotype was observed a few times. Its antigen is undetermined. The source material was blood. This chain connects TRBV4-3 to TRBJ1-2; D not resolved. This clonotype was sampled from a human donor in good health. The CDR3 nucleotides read TGCGCCAGCAGCCAAGATTGGCAGAATTATGGCTACACCTTC. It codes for CASSQDWQNYGYTF.